This record looks at one T cell receptor beta chain sequence and its context. The sample belongs to a study of technical replicates of blood from a few donors. Assay: immunoSEQ multiplex PCR; the TCRdb copy retains only in-frame clones and omits some. The repertoire holds about 82,000 clones, about 93% seen once, with about 0.39% in the top ten. V shed 0 bases, J shed 1 base, and the junction held 10 bases outside the gene matches. CDR1 and CDR2 (germline): SGDLS, YYNGEE. This CDR3 has 17 residues. The J gene is TRBJ2-7, the V gene TRBV9, with 7 bases fitting TRBD2. The material sequenced was T cells isolated from PBMCs. This receptor was obtained from a human donor in good health. This CDR3 reads CASSVGGSSGTSYEQYF. The CDR3 coding sequence is TGTGCCAGCAGCGTAGGGGGATCTAGCGGAACATCCTACGAGCAGTACTTC. The whole variable domain, remainder taken from reference TRBV9 and TRBJ2-7, is DSGVTQTPKHLITATGQRVTLRCSPRSGDLSVYWYQQSLDQGLQFLIQYYNGEERAKGNILERFSAQQFPDLHSELNLSSLELGDSALYFCASSVGGSSGTSYEQYFGPGTRLTVT.